One T cell receptor beta chain is described in this entry. Its cognate antigen has yet to be identified. Per-base quality was not reported, and no clone a single base away is much larger than it. This sample was included in a study of cytomegalovirus exposure and HLA in healthy donors listed by TCRdb under 2017. With regard to the full study: According to an earlier analysis of a few hundred of the donors, some 180 million T cells yielded roughly 110 million unique TCR beta sequences and about 280 Gb of sequence data. An early release covering 550 to 700 HLA-typed donors comprised about 290 gigabases of sequencing data and approximately 80 million unique TCR sequences. Of the roughly 390 genotyped donors, 65% to 90% fell in the genetic ancestry cluster associated with self-reported Caucasian donors. The study aimed to test whether cataloging public T cell receptors could reveal signatures of past pathogen exposure. The T cell repertoires of 666 subjects were profiled by immunosequencing and related to cytomegalovirus serostatus. A separate validation cohort of approximately 120 different subjects was used in addition to the 666-subject first cohort. The study combined high-throughput TCR immunosequencing, statistical association of individual TCRs with disease status, and machine learning to predict cytomegalovirus infection status. To study patterns of TCR occurrence, a later analysis re-analyzed previously published TCR beta repertoires from more than 550 donors and added high-resolution HLA genotyping. In the later analysis, no new phenotypic data were used to find candidate immune exposures; instead, reliance was placed on TCR beta sequences and their occurrence across donors. To decide whether each TCR beta V gene segment behaved as functional or pseudogenic, an earlier analysis of several hundred of the donors relied on high-throughput TCR beta sequencing. Alongside the repertoire data, information on donor age, sex, ethnicity and CMV serostatus was compiled. In a later genetic analysis, genome-wide SNP genotypes for about three fifths of the roughly 670 donors were used, and that subset was treated as a discovery cohort. All discovery cohort repertoires had been generated on a single sequencing platform. Class I and class II HLA loci were covered by the typing at four-digit resolution. Typing coverage varied by locus: roughly 620-630 donors for A, B, C, DRB1 and DQB1; more than 500 for DQA1; around 610 for DPA1; roughly 450 for DPB1. Because of strong linkage in the cohort, roughly five DR-DQ haplotypes were treated as single units for association and clustering. On average, about 200,000 unique TCR beta nucleotide sequences were sequenced per donor among about 400 genotyped donors of the cohort, with roughly a sixth of those sequences being non-productive. Points the paper makes about the study in general: In a later analysis, over 15,000 TCR beta sequences were associated with specific HLA alleles at a false discovery rate of 0.05. Roughly uniform sequencing depth across donors was assumed in presence/absence analyses, although this assumption may not hold. In a later analysis, most CMV-associated TCR beta chains were found to appear HLA-restricted, with HLA associations seemingly driven largely by CMV exposure. A further reported finding was that TCR beta sequences accurately predicted the HLA-A and HLA-B alleles for most subjects in the first cohort. While some public TCRs were present in many individuals, most TCR sequences turned up only very rarely across donors. HLA typing was unavailable for some donors at each locus, so association tests used only the typed subset. The earlier analysis of about 600 of the donors excluded some 15 rarely observed V segments, including chromosome 9 orphons, because counts were too low. In a later genetic analysis, a missense DCLRE1C variant was associated with V-gene and J-gene trimming of TCR beta chains, and the association was replicated in an independent cohort. In both the original and validation cohorts, the classifier was reported to diagnose cytomegalovirus status with high specificity and sensitivity. In vitro tests confirmed that a few of the cytomegalovirus-associated TCR beta chains recognize cytomegalovirus antigens. According to a later genetic analysis, donors in an Asian-associated ancestry cluster had fewer N-insertions in productive TCRs than the approximately 650-donor mean. In a later analysis, TCR association rates were found to vary across HLA loci, with the most associated TCRs seen for DRB1 alleles and the fewest for HLA-C alleles. Some IMGT-functional V segments, including TRBV6-2 and TRBV6-3, could not be distinguished by the 87-base-pair reads and were therefore excluded. According to the authors, the approach could potentially be generalized to other disease states and immunological phenotypes. Broadly in line with IMGT annotations, most TCR beta V segments showed up in productive rearrangements about 87% or about 30% of the time in an earlier analysis of roughly 590 of the donors. The study gave a list of 150 to 200 TCR beta chains associated with cytomegalovirus. Linkage disequilibrium might explain the correlated functional status among segregating V segments, but an unknown experimental factor could not be excluded. According to a later analysis, parvovirus B19, influenza, CMV and Epstein-Barr virus appeared linked to several top co-occurrence clusters. In a later analysis, HLA-associated TCR beta chains showed more clonal expansion and lower generation probabilities than non-associated chains that were equally common. A cluster of highly shared sequence variants was judged likely to represent a technical artifact of the sequencing pipeline. For the cohort, immune exposure information was limited to CMV serostatus. Assigning TCR associations to individual alleles was difficult when HLA alleles, especially DR and DQ, strongly co-occurred. The cohort was sequenced for TCR beta chains only, and without alpha or paired-chain data the features that could be detected were limited.

Receptor amplification or capture employed the immunoSEQ multiplex PCR assay. For the multiplex PCR, a mixture combining 60 forward primers for TCR Vbeta segments and 13 reverse primers for TCR Jbeta segments was used. The CDR3 region of rearranged TCR beta genes was amplified from genomic DNA by a multiplex PCR assay. The Illumina HiSeq System was used to sequence the amplified TCR beta libraries as 87-base-pair reads. On the study's bioinformatics: A later analysis counted approximately 74 million unique TCR beta chains across the 650 to 800 repertoires, and some 11 million of these chains were shared by at least two donors. Raw reads were error-corrected and collapsed into unique sequences with a nearest-neighbor algorithm that merged closely related sequences to remove PCR and sequencing errors. Alignment of CDR3 sequences to IMGT reference sequences was used to assign V, D and J gene segments. For a sequence to be retained, a match of at least six nucleotides to both a V gene segment and a J gene segment was required. A rearrangement counted as productive if the CDR3 had no stop codons and remained in frame with V and J, and every other rearrangement counted as non-productive. Following IMGT convention, CDR3 was defined as the stretch from the second conserved V-encoded cysteine to the conserved J-encoded phenylalanine. Sequences without an unambiguous match to a single V gene segment were excluded from the earlier analysis of approximately 600 of the donors. An earlier analysis of a few hundred of the donors called V segments functional above 56.7% productive rearrangements and segregating when the between-donor standard deviation exceeded 5%. A statistical classification framework was built for diagnosing cytomegalovirus status from the catalog of TCR beta chain sequences. V and J gene assignment, in a later analysis, came from comparing TCR nucleotide sequences with IMGT/GENE-DB human TR gene sequences. The TCRdist pipeline was used in a later analysis to assign CDR3 sequences and most-parsimonious VDJ recombination scenarios. In a later analysis, each TCR beta chain was defined by its CDR3 amino acid sequence together with its V-gene family, and reads lacking a unique V-gene family were excluded. In a later analysis, around 650 highly shared, low-generation-probability nucleotide sequences were removed to address suspected cross-contamination and a sequencing artifact. In a later analysis, a clonal expansion index was calculated for each public chain from normalized within-repertoire ranks of inferred template counts. In a later analysis, generation probabilities were computed using a VDJ recombination model fitted to out-of-frame rearrangements, and the results were checked against IGoR. Hypergeometric tests were used in a later analysis to score TCR-TCR, TCR-HLA and TCR-CMV co-occurrence, with a repertoire-size bias correction applied to the TCR pairs. To estimate false discovery rates, a later analysis permuted the HLA or CMV assignments 20 times. A later analysis grouped co-occurring TCRs with DBSCAN, adding TCRdist sequence similarity when clustering within HLA-allele-positive subsets. Repertoires with fewer than 30,000 or more than 120,000 public chains were left out of co-occurrence clustering, as were a few repertoires with anomalous nucleotide sharing. TCRdb mirrors the immuneACCESS table, restricted to in-frame sequences. Some clones are absent from its copies; in checked studies, under half trace to an unresolved V gene, and the reason for the others is unknown. V and J calls and clone size are as listed in that table; D and trimming were resolved from the DNA. The sample contains about 100,000 clones, 65% to 75% of them found a single time. The ten largest clonotypes hold approximately 4.8% of the sample.

Reading from cysteine to phenylalanine, the CDR3 counts 16 amino acids. Just the 48-base CDR3 DNA is kept, in frame starting at base 1. For this chain, trimming is 2 bases at the V end and 2 bases at the J end, and the number of junction bases without a gene match is 7. The germline V gene (reference sequence) supplies CDR1 PRHDT and CDR2 FYEKMQ. In total, over 600 healthy bone marrow donors made up the cohort. All cohort members were sampled while nominally healthy, although unrecorded immune exposures were likely present. The donor tested CMV seropositive, placing the donor among the 289 seropositive members of the cohort. A peripheral blood sample was provided by each donor, and peripheral blood mononuclear cells were used for TCR beta sequencing. The Qiagen DNeasy Blood Extraction Kit was used to extract genomic DNA from the blood cell samples.

Sequenced: PBMCs. The rearrangement joined TRBV13 to TRBJ2-7; 9 bases in the middle match TRBD1. The receptor comes from a woman younger than 30 in good health and CMV-seropositive. The CDR3 in this case is CASSLFDRGAPYEQYF. The nucleotide sequence is given as TGTGCCAGCAGCTTATTCGACAGGGGGGCGCCCTACGAGCAGTACTTC.